Presented here are 18 T cell receptor beta chains from one specimen sequenced in a study of blood T cell repertoires in COVID-19. Sequencing was performed with immunoSEQ multiplex PCR; in TCRdb, only in-frame clones are kept and a portion is missing. Of fewer than 350,000 clones detected, roughly 90% appear once; the ten largest clones hold 1.7%. The sample taken for sequencing was PBMCs or T cells enriched from blood (not recorded which). The receptors come from a woman aged 40 to 50 who had recovered from COVID-19.

The chain employs TRBV4-3 and TRBJ2-2, with a possible D match to TRBD1 (6 bases). Germline loops: CDR1 LGHNA, CDR2 YSLEER. The CDR3 is 15 residues long. Trimming took off 3 bases at V and 7 bases at J, with 15 bases between the two ends. CDR3 protein: CASSQGQGRVGELFF. The CDR3, as DNA: TGCGCCAGCAGCCAGGGGCAGGGGCGGGTCGGGGAGCTGTTTTTT.

J is TRBJ2-7 and V is TRBV7-3; 9 bases align to TRBD2. V was pared by 1 base and J by 3 bases, with 1 base of the junction left unmatched. Germline V CDR1 and CDR2: SGHTA, FQGTGA. This CDR3 contains 14 residues. CDR3 region: CASSLSSGSYEQYF. CDR3 DNA sequence: TGTGCCAGCAGCTTAAGTAGCGGGAGCTACGAGCAGTACTTC.

The rearrangement joins TRBV6-5 to TRBJ1-5; 11 bases agree with TRBD1. The germline V gene has CDR1 MNHEY and CDR2 SVGAGI. The CDR3 spans 15 residues. V was pared by 7 bases and J by 7 bases, with 9 bases of the junction left unmatched. CDR3 region: CASNDPGQGVQPQHF. Here the CDR3 DNA reads TGTGCCAGCAACGACCCGGGACAGGGGGTCCAGCCCCAGCATTTT.

This chain joins TRBV4-1 and TRBJ1-1, with 8 nucleotides matching TRBD1. The CDR3 sequence is 16 residues long. Germline trimming cut 4 bases from V and 0 bases from J; bases unmatched to any gene: 7. Germline CDR1 and CDR2: MGHRA and YSYEKL. Written as DNA, the CDR3 is TGCGCCAGCAGCCCCTTTTGGACAGGGTTGAACACTGAAGCTTTCTTT. Encoded protein: CASSPFWTGLNTEAFF.

This chain uses TRBV13 with TRBJ1-1, with 9 bases identical to TRBD1. Germline V lookup: CDR1 PRHDT, CDR2 FYEKMQ (reference sequence). V shed 2 bases, J shed 1 base, and the junction held 14 bases outside the gene matches. This CDR3 contains 19 residues. The CDR3 DNA is TGTGCCAGCAGCTTATCGTTTAAGGGACAGGGTCCCAAGAACACTGAAGCTTTCTTT. It specifies CASSLSFKGQGPKNTEAFF.

The chain recombines TRBV2 with TRBJ1-5; TRBD1 might be the D (5 bases). V lost 7 bases, J lost 4 bases, and 14 bases lay in between. The CDR3 is 14 residues long. The germline gives CDR1 SNHLY, CDR2 FYNNEI. This chain's CDR3 is CASKPNQGNQPQHF. CDR3 DNA sequence: TGTGCCAGCAAGCCCAACCAGGGAAATCAGCCCCAGCATTTT.

The chain recombines TRBV9 with TRBJ2-1, with 7 bases aligning to TRBD2. CDR1 is SGDLS, CDR2 YYNGEE, per germline. V shed 0 bases and J 6 bases; nucleotides not matched to a gene: 6. The CDR3 extends over 15 amino acids. The DNA for the CDR3 is TGTGCCAGCAGCGTAGCGGGAGGTCAAGTCAATGAGCAGTTCTTC. Translation gives CASSVAGGQVNEQFF.

The J gene is TRBJ2-5, the V gene TRBV5-1; 8 nucleotides align to TRBD2. V was clipped by 0 bases and J by 4 bases; unmatched bases: 8. The germline gives CDR1 SGHRS, CDR2 YFSETQ. CDR3 length: 16 amino acids. The CDR3 loop reads CASSLVGAGERETQYF. The CDR3 DNA sequence: TGCGCCAGCAGCTTGGTTGGAGCGGGAGAGCGAGAGACCCAGTACTTC.

The V and J genes are TRBV5-1 and TRBJ2-7; maybe TRBD2 (5 bases). The CDR3 runs to 16 residues. With 3 bases removed from V and 9 bases from J, the gap between germline ends came to 25 bases. The germline V gene encodes CDR1 SGHRS and CDR2 YFSETQ. CDR3 in amino acids: CASSSPSPETPTGQYF. In nucleotides, the CDR3 is TGCGCCAGCAGCTCCCCTAGCCCCGAAACCCCAACCGGGCAGTACTTC.

This sequence joins TRBV5-1 and TRBJ1-1, with TRBD1 identical over 7 bases. CDR1 SGHRS and CDR2 YFSETQ come from the germline V gene. The CDR3 totals 15 residues. V was clipped by 8 bases and J by 4 bases; unmatched bases: 14. CDR3 DNA sequence: TGCGCCAGTACTCTGGTGGGGACAGTTGGCACTGAAGCTTTCTTT. It yields the protein CASTLVGTVGTEAFF.

The rearrangement links TRBV5-8 to TRBJ2-5; D possibly corresponds to TRBD1 (5 bases). Between the trimmed V and J ends, which lost 7 bases and 7 bases, there was a span of 11 bases. CDR3 length: 11 amino acids. The germline CDR1 and CDR2 sequences are SGHTS and YDEGEE. The CDR3 loop is CASHSGLTQYF. Written as DNA, the CDR3 is TGTGCCAGCCATTCAGGGTTGACCCAGTACTTC.

The rearrangement uses TRBV6-1 and TRBJ2-7; maybe TRBD2 (6 bases). V gave up 1 base and J gave up 4 bases, with 20 bases separating them. The CDR3 is 17 residues long. CDR1 and CDR2 (germline): MNHNS, SASEGT. The chain's CDR3 is CASSEVGEDRVSYEQYF. The CDR3 DNA is TGTGCCAGCAGTGAAGTAGGGGAGGATCGGGTCTCTTACGAGCAGTACTTC.

This chain uses TRBV13 with TRBJ2-1; 10 nucleotides align to TRBD2. CDR3 length: 16 residues. V lost 4 bases to trimming and J lost 8 bases; unmatched junction nucleotides: 11. The germline CDR1 and CDR2 sequences are PRHDT and FYEKMQ (reference sequence). The CDR3 DNA follows: TGTGCCAGCAGCTGGACCGGGACTAGCGTTGTCGATGAGCAGTTCTTC. As protein: CASSWTGTSVVDEQFF.

This clone has a handful of counts. Here the CDR3 reads CASSYSNRGYQPQHF. CDR3 coding DNA: TGTGCCAGCAGTTACTCGAACAGGGGCTACCAGCCCCAGCATTTT. V usage is TRBV6-5 and J usage is TRBJ1-5; 7 nucleotides agree with TRBD1. The CDR3 contains 15 residues. Per the germline V gene, CDR1 is MNHEY and CDR2 is SVGAGI. Unmatched junction bases numbered 6, after V lost 0 bases and J lost 7 bases.

The V call is TRBV15, the J call TRBJ1-2, with 8 nucleotides matching TRBD1. This CDR3 contains 17 residues. Losses at the gene ends were 1 base for V and 0 bases for J; bases not matched to a gene: 7. CDR1 LNHNV and CDR2 YYDKDF come from the germline V gene (reference sequence). CDR3 in DNA: TGTGCCACCAGCAGAGCTTTAACAGGGGGAGCTAACTATGGCTACACCTTC. Amino acid sequence: CATSRALTGGANYGYTF. Filled out from reference TRBV15 and TRBJ1-2, the complete variable domain reads DAMVIQNPRYQVTQFGKPVTLSCSQTLNHNVMYWYQQKSSQAPKLLFHYYDKDFNNEADTPDNFQSRRPNTSFCFLDIRSPGLGDTAMYLCATSRALTGGANYGYTFGSGTRLTVV.

The chain employs TRBV9 and TRBJ2-1; TRBD2 aligns across 14 bases. The CDR3 has 15 amino acids. Germline CDR1 SGDLS, CDR2 YYNGEE. V was clipped by 3 bases and J by 7 bases; unmatched bases: 3. This CDR3 reads CASSAGTSGRNEQFF. The CDR3 DNA reads as TGTGCCAGCAGCGCCGGGACTAGCGGGAGAAATGAGCAGTTCTTC.

The rearrangement uses TRBV7-9 and TRBJ1-6; 7 nucleotides agree with TRBD1. J lost 5 bases, V lost 6 bases, and 10 bases had no gene match. This CDR3 is built from 16 residues. Germline V gene data show CDR1 as SEHNR and CDR2 as FQNEAQ (reference sequence). The CDR3 spells CASRNRQGGHNSPLHF. The DNA for the CDR3 is TGTGCCAGCAGGAACAGACAGGGCGGGCATAATTCACCCCTCCACTTT. Using reference TRBV7-9 and TRBJ1-6 for the parts outside the CDR3, the full variable domain is DTGVSQNPRHKITKRGQNVTFRCDPISEHNRLYWYRQTLGQGPEFLTYFQNEAQLEKSRLLSDRFSAERPKGSFSTLEIQRTEQGDSAMYLCASRNRQGGHNSPLHFGNGTRLTVT.

The chain carries TRBV5-1 and TRBJ1-2; D not certain. From germline, CDR1 is SGHRS and CDR2 YFSETQ. The CDR3 is 12 residues long. Between the trimmed V and J ends, which lost 0 bases and 6 bases, there was a span of 6 bases. The CDR3 nucleotides are TGCGCCAGCAGCTTGGATTTCGATGGCTACACCTTC. It specifies CASSLDFDGYTF.